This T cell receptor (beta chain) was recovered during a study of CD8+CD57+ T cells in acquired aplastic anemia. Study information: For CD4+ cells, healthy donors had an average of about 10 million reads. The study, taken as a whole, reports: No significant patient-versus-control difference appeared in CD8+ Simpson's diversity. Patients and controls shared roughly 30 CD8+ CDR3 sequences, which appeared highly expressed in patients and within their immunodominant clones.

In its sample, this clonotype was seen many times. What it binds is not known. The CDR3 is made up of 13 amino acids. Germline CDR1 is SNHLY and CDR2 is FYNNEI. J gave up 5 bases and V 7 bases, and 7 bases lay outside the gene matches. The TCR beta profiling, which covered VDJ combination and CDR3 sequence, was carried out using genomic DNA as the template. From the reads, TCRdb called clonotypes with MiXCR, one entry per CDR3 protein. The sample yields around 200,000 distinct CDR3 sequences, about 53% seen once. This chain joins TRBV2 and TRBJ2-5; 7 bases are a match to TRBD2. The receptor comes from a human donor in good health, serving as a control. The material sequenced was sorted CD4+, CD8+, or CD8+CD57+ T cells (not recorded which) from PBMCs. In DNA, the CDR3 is TGTGCCAGCAACGCGGGGGTGGGTGAGACCCAGTACTTC. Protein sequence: CASNAGVGETQYF.